The rows below give T cell receptor beta chains drawn from one sample of a study of T cell repertoires and HLA-DP antigens. The method was immunoSEQ multiplex PCR; TCRdb's version includes in-frame clones alone and lacks a portion of them. This table has around 100,000 clones, approximately 92% appearing once. No antigen has been identified for these receptors. The sequenced sample was CD4+ T cells from PBMCs. The source is a woman aged 18-35 years in good health and CMV-seronegative. Each CDR3 is given with its conserved first and last residue. The D gene is left open where the match is weak. Size tells how often a clone was seen (once, few, many) or the class of an expanded clone, and some rows leave it out.

v_call: TRBV27; j_call: TRBJ2-6; clone_size: NA; d_call: NA; cdr3_aa: CASSLVRGTAAGSGANVLTF; cdr3_nt: TGTGCCAGCAGTTTAGTCCGTGGGACCGCCGCAGGCTCTGGGGCCAACGTCCTGACTTTC
v_call: TRBV7-2; j_call: TRBJ1-5; clone_size: NA; d_call: NA; cdr3_aa: CASSLGSGQGGQPQHF; cdr3_nt: TGTGCCAGCAGCTTAGGGAGCGGGCAGGGTGGTCAGCCCCAGCATTTT
v_call: TRBV5-1; j_call: TRBJ1-1; clone_size: NA; d_call: TRBD1; cdr3_aa: CASSLAFPGQGTTEAFF; cdr3_nt: TGCGCCAGCAGCTTGGCGTTTCCTGGACAGGGGACCACTGAAGCTTTCTTT
v_call: TRBV7-9; j_call: TRBJ1-2; clone_size: once; d_call: NA; cdr3_aa: CASSLEQGRSYTF; cdr3_nt: TGTGCCAGCAGCTTAGAACAGGGACGCAGCTACACCTTC
v_call: TRBV28; j_call: TRBJ2-7; clone_size: NA; d_call: TRBD1; cdr3_aa: CASSLAGGPYEQYF; cdr3_nt: TGTGCCAGCAGTTTGGCAGGGGGCCCCTACGAGCAGTACTTC
v_call: TRBV5-4; j_call: TRBJ2-5; clone_size: NA; d_call: NA; cdr3_aa: CASSSLRGLETQYF; cdr3_nt: TGTGCCAGCAGCTCTCTAAGGGGCTTGGAGACCCAGTACTTC
v_call: TRBV28; j_call: TRBJ1-5; clone_size: once; d_call: NA; cdr3_aa: CASSPDSTSNQPQHF; cdr3_nt: TGTGCCAGCAGTCCTGACAGTACTAGCAATCAGCCCCAGCATTTT
v_call: TRBV7-9; j_call: TRBJ1-2; clone_size: NA; d_call: NA; cdr3_aa: CASSLGRGAPDYGYTF; cdr3_nt: TGTGCCAGCAGCTTAGGAAGGGGGGCCCCAGACTATGGCTACACCTTC
v_call: TRBV5-4; j_call: TRBJ1-2; clone_size: NA; d_call: NA; cdr3_aa: CASSLEGGRGYTF; cdr3_nt: TGTGCCAGCAGCCTCGAAGGGGGTCGAGGCTACACCTTC
v_call: TRBV19; j_call: TRBJ2-1; clone_size: NA; d_call: TRBD2; cdr3_aa: CASSTSSGRATYNEQFF; cdr3_nt: TGTGCCAGTAGTACAAGTAGCGGGAGGGCTACGTACAATGAGCAGTTCTTC
v_call: TRBV5-1; j_call: TRBJ2-1; clone_size: NA; d_call: NA; cdr3_aa: CASSLRQPSYNEQFF; cdr3_nt: TGCGCCAGCAGCTTGCGGCAGCCGAGCTACAATGAGCAGTTCTTC
v_call: TRBV7-2; j_call: TRBJ2-5; clone_size: NA; d_call: TRBD2; cdr3_aa: CASSRAGAVQETQYF; cdr3_nt: TGTGCCAGCAGCCGAGCGGGGGCAGTACAAGAGACCCAGTACTTC
v_call: TRBV5-1; j_call: TRBJ2-5; clone_size: NA; d_call: NA; cdr3_aa: CASSFGAQETQYF; cdr3_nt: TGCGCCAGCAGCTTTGGGGCACAAGAGACCCAGTACTTC
v_call: TRBV7-9; j_call: TRBJ1-2; clone_size: NA; d_call: TRBD1; cdr3_aa: CASSLLDRTGATRGYGYTF; cdr3_nt: TGTGCCAGCAGCTTACTGGACCGGACAGGGGCGACAAGAGGCTATGGCTACACCTTC
v_call: TRBV4-1; j_call: TRBJ1-5; clone_size: NA; d_call: NA; cdr3_aa: CASSQGQENQPQHF; cdr3_nt: TGCGCCAGCAGCCAAGGACAGGAGAATCAGCCCCAGCATTTT
v_call: TRBV28; j_call: TRBJ2-7; clone_size: once; d_call: NA; cdr3_aa: CASSLVPAYEQYF; cdr3_nt: TGTGCCAGCAGTTTGGTGCCGGCCTACGAGCAGTACTTC
v_call: TRBV29-1; j_call: TRBJ1-4; clone_size: NA; d_call: TRBD1; cdr3_aa: CSVGTGAANEKLFF; cdr3_nt: TGCAGCGTTGGAACAGGGGCTGCTAATGAAAAACTGTTTTTT
v_call: TRBV29-1; j_call: TRBJ2-1; clone_size: NA; d_call: TRBD2; cdr3_aa: CSAGGGMGLDYNEQFF; cdr3_nt: TGCAGCGCCGGGGGGGGTATGGGACTAGACTACAATGAGCAGTTCTTC
v_call: TRBV4-1; j_call: TRBJ2-1; clone_size: NA; d_call: TRBD2; cdr3_aa: CASSQSAGGPHRSSYNEQFF; cdr3_nt: TGCGCCAGCAGCCAATCAGCGGGAGGCCCCCATAGGAGCTCCTACAATGAGCAGTTCTTC
v_call: TRBV18; j_call: TRBJ1-1; clone_size: NA; d_call: TRBD1; cdr3_aa: CASSPQGGSKAFF; cdr3_nt: TGTGCCAGCTCACCTCAGGGGGGGTCGAAAGCTTTCTTT
v_call: TRBV11-2; j_call: TRBJ1-1; clone_size: NA; d_call: TRBD1; cdr3_aa: CASRAFGQGQIYTEAFF; cdr3_nt: TGTGCCAGCAGGGCTTTCGGACAGGGTCAAATATACACTGAAGCTTTCTTT
v_call: TRBV28; j_call: TRBJ1-4; clone_size: once; d_call: TRBD1; cdr3_aa: CASSFFTGQGGTNEKLFF; cdr3_nt: TGTGCCAGCAGTTTCTTCACGGGACAGGGGGGCACTAATGAAAAACTGTTTTTT
v_call: TRBV10-3; j_call: TRBJ2-5; clone_size: NA; d_call: TRBD2; cdr3_aa: CAIRTSAEGETQYF; cdr3_nt: TGTGCCATTCGGACTAGCGCCGAGGGAGAGACCCAGTACTTC
v_call: TRBV5-6; j_call: TRBJ1-3; clone_size: NA; d_call: NA; cdr3_aa: CASSFTGNSGNTIYF; cdr3_nt: TGTGCCAGCAGTTTTACAGGGAACTCTGGAAACACCATATATTTT
v_call: TRBV6-5; j_call: TRBJ2-7; clone_size: once; d_call: NA; cdr3_aa: CASTPSGSYEQYF; cdr3_nt: TGTGCCAGCACCCCAAGCGGATCCTACGAGCAGTACTTC
v_call: TRBV7-6; j_call: TRBJ1-2; clone_size: NA; d_call: NA; cdr3_aa: CASSTTPTCGYTF; cdr3_nt: TGTGCCAGCAGCACAACCCCGACATGCGGCTACACCTTC
v_call: TRBV9; j_call: TRBJ1-6; clone_size: once; d_call: NA; cdr3_aa: CASSVDATGARSPLHF; cdr3_nt: TGTGCCAGCAGCGTAGACGCCACGGGGGCGCGCTCACCCCTCCACTTT
v_call: TRBV5-1; j_call: TRBJ1-5; clone_size: NA; d_call: NA; cdr3_aa: CASSYGPLGSQPQHF; cdr3_nt: TGCGCCAGCAGCTACGGGCCCCTGGGGAGTCAGCCCCAGCATTTT
v_call: TRBV27; j_call: TRBJ1-5; clone_size: once; d_call: NA; cdr3_aa: CASSLQGGNQPQHF; cdr3_nt: TGTGCCAGCAGCCTCCAAGGTGGCAATCAGCCCCAGCATTTT
v_call: TRBV12-5; j_call: TRBJ2-7; clone_size: NA; d_call: TRBD1; cdr3_aa: CASGFFVTGGFYEQYF; cdr3_nt: TGTGCTAGTGGTTTTTTCGTTACAGGGGGCTTCTACGAGCAGTACTTC
v_call: TRBV28; j_call: TRBJ1-5; clone_size: NA; d_call: NA; cdr3_aa: CASSPFWGSRGNQPQHF; cdr3_nt: TGTGCCAGCAGTCCGTTTTGGGGCTCAAGGGGCAATCAGCCCCAGCATTTT
v_call: TRBV29-1; j_call: TRBJ2-7; clone_size: once; d_call: TRBD2; cdr3_aa: CSVGPLAAAIYEQYF; cdr3_nt: TGCAGCGTGGGCCCACTAGCGGCAGCGATCTACGAGCAGTACTTC
v_call: TRBV6-6; j_call: TRBJ2-5; clone_size: NA; d_call: NA; cdr3_aa: CASGATETQYF; cdr3_nt: TGTGCCAGCGGGGCAACGGAGACCCAGTACTTC
v_call: TRBV11-2; j_call: TRBJ1-1; clone_size: NA; d_call: TRBD1; cdr3_aa: CASSLAWDRGLTFF; cdr3_nt: TGTGCCAGCAGCTTAGCTTGGGACAGGGGTTTAACTTTCTTT
v_call: TRBV5-1; j_call: TRBJ2-3; clone_size: NA; d_call: NA; cdr3_aa: CASSPRTLADTQYF; cdr3_nt: TGCGCCAGCAGCCCACGCACTTTGGCAGATACGCAGTATTTT
v_call: TRBV29-1; j_call: TRBJ1-2; clone_size: NA; d_call: NA; cdr3_aa: CSVGSSLGIKPLGYTF; cdr3_nt: TGCAGCGTTGGCTCCAGTTTAGGGATCAAACCGCTCGGCTACACCTTC
v_call: TRBV6-1; j_call: TRBJ2-6; clone_size: once; d_call: NA; cdr3_aa: CASSEAVPGANVLTF; cdr3_nt: TGTGCCAGCAGTGAAGCCGTTCCTGGGGCCAACGTCCTGACTTTC
v_call: TRBV4-2; j_call: TRBJ1-3; clone_size: few; d_call: NA; cdr3_aa: CASSQVGGYSGNTIYF; cdr3_nt: TGTGCCAGCAGCCAAGTCGGTGGGTACTCTGGAAACACCATATATTTT
v_call: TRBV4-1; j_call: TRBJ2-7; clone_size: NA; d_call: TRBD1; cdr3_aa: CASSQRTGLAYEQYF; cdr3_nt: TGCGCCAGCAGCCAAAGGACAGGGCTGGCCTACGAGCAGTACTTC
v_call: TRBV28; j_call: TRBJ2-7; clone_size: NA; d_call: NA; cdr3_aa: CASSSIGRPEVHEQYF; cdr3_nt: TGTGCCAGCAGTTCGATTGGCAGACCCGAAGTCCACGAGCAGTACTTC
v_call: TRBV4-1; j_call: TRBJ1-6; clone_size: few; d_call: NA; cdr3_aa: CASSQRTDSPLHF; cdr3_nt: TGCGCCAGCAGCCAAAGAACAGATTCACCCCTCCACTTT
v_call: TRBV19; j_call: TRBJ2-5; clone_size: NA; d_call: NA; cdr3_aa: CASLPQETQYF; cdr3_nt: TGTGCCAGTTTACCCCAAGAGACCCAGTACTTC
v_call: TRBV6-5; j_call: TRBJ1-2; clone_size: NA; d_call: NA; cdr3_aa: CASSYSRGGYGYTF; cdr3_nt: TGTGCCAGCAGTTACTCTCGGGGGGGATATGGCTACACCTTC
v_call: TRBV19; j_call: TRBJ2-3; clone_size: NA; d_call: TRBD1; cdr3_aa: CASIGQGHSDTQYF; cdr3_nt: TGTGCCAGTATCGGACAGGGTCATTCAGATACGCAGTATTTT
v_call: TRBV21-1; j_call: TRBJ2-5; clone_size: NA; d_call: NA; cdr3_aa: CASSKGQSHCETQYF; cdr3_nt: TGTGCCAGCAGCAAAGGGCAGTCCCACTGCGAGACCCAGTACTTC
v_call: TRBV19; j_call: TRBJ1-5; clone_size: NA; d_call: TRBD1; cdr3_aa: CASSTEAGGSSNQPQHF; cdr3_nt: TGTGCCAGTAGTACGGAGGCAGGGGGCAGCAGCAATCAGCCCCAGCATTTT
v_call: TRBV7-9; j_call: TRBJ2-1; clone_size: NA; d_call: TRBD2; cdr3_aa: CASSQGLAGDPRQFF; cdr3_nt: TGTGCCAGCAGCCAGGGGCTAGCGGGAGACCCCAGGCAGTTCTTC
v_call: TRBV5-4; j_call: TRBJ2-5; clone_size: NA; d_call: TRBD2; cdr3_aa: CASSLRREGYQETQYF; cdr3_nt: TGTGCCAGCAGCTTAAGGCGGGAGGGGTACCAAGAGACCCAGTACTTC
v_call: TRBV10-3; j_call: TRBJ2-6; clone_size: NA; d_call: NA; cdr3_aa: CAISEGGSGANVLTF; cdr3_nt: TGTGCCATCAGTGAGGGAGGGTCCGGGGCCAACGTCCTGACTTTC
v_call: TRBV5-1; j_call: TRBJ2-1; clone_size: NA; d_call: TRBD2; cdr3_aa: CASSLDGRKEEQFF; cdr3_nt: TGCGCCAGCAGCTTGGACGGGAGGAAAGAGGAGCAGTTCTTC
v_call: TRBV19; j_call: TRBJ2-1; clone_size: NA; d_call: NA; cdr3_aa: CASSTPTDGGRIYNEQFF; cdr3_nt: TGTGCCAGTAGTACCCCTACTGATGGGGGGCGAATCTACAATGAGCAGTTCTTC
v_call: TRBV7-2; j_call: TRBJ2-1; clone_size: NA; d_call: TRBD2; cdr3_aa: CASRAGLAGRNEQFF; cdr3_nt: TGTGCCAGCAGGGCGGGACTAGCGGGGAGAAATGAGCAGTTCTTC
v_call: TRBV11-2; j_call: TRBJ1-2; clone_size: NA; d_call: NA; cdr3_aa: CASSLGGGGGYTF; cdr3_nt: TGTGCCAGCAGCTTAGGAGGCGGTGGTGGCTACACCTTC
v_call: TRBV11-2; j_call: TRBJ1-3; clone_size: NA; d_call: NA; cdr3_aa: CASSSPLGPVTGEVGF; cdr3_nt: TGTGCCAGCAGCTCCCCATTGGGGCCAGTGACGGGAGAAGTGGGGTTT
v_call: TRBV7-9; j_call: TRBJ2-3; clone_size: NA; d_call: TRBD2; cdr3_aa: CASSSFGKRGATDTQYF; cdr3_nt: TGTGCCAGCAGCTCGTTCGGGAAGCGGGGCGCCACAGATACGCAGTATTTT